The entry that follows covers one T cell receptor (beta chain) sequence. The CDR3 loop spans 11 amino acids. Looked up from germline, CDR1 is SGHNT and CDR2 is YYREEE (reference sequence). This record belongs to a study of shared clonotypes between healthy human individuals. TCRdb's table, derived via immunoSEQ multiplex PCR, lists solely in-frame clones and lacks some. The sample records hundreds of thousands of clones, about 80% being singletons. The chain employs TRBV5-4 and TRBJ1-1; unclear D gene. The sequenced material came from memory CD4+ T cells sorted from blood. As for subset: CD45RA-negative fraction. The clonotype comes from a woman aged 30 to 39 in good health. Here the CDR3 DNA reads TGTGCTTCCGGATTGAACACTGAAGCTTTCTTT. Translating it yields CASGLNTEAFF.